What follows is one TCR beta chain and its context. V was trimmed by 2 bases and J by 4 bases, leaving 8 bases between them. The V gene's germline CDR1 is MDHEN and CDR2 SYDVKM. The CDR3 sequence is 14 residues long. The material for each subset, its genomic DNA, was split evenly across several immunoSEQ plates. Using ten immunoSEQ deep assay plates, investigators sequenced unsorted PBMC DNA. Libraries were prepared by immunoSEQ multiplex PCR; TCRdb keeps only in-frame clonotypes and omits some of them. The sample yields about 500,000 clones, around 77% seen once. This record comes from a study of shared clonotypes between healthy human individuals. Recent vaccinations or acute infections were absent in the healthy HIV-negative adult donors.

This chain links TRBV28 with TRBJ2-2, with D perhaps being TRBD1 or TRBD2 (5 bases each). Sequencing was performed on PBMCs. This TCR came from a woman aged 40 to 50 in good health. Some clones in this sample may be carry-over from other donors' samples. CDR3 amino acids: CASSLSGTTGELFF. The DNA for the CDR3 is TGTGCCAGCAGTTTAAGTGGGACCACCGGGGAGCTGTTTTTT.